The 30 T cell receptor beta chains presented below share a single source sample, sequenced in a study of T cells in Graves' hyperthyroidism and ophthalmopathy. Researchers amplified the TCR beta CDR3 regions from RNA transcripts. In the first-round RT-PCR of the TCR CDR3, the HTBI primer set was used. TCRdb itself ran the multiplex PCR reads through MiXCR, one entry per CDR3 protein. The table lists a few hundred thousand distinct CDR3 sequences, around 46% of them singletons. The specimen was peripheral blood or thyroid tissue (not recorded which). These TCRs come from a young woman with Graves' hyperthyroidism.

The V call is TRBV2, the J call TRBJ1-2, with a possible D match to TRBD1 (5 bases). The CDR3 runs 14 residues. Germline assignment: CDR1 SNHLY and CDR2 FYNNEI. The V and J ends lost 6 bases and 2 bases respectively, with 13 bases between them. The CDR3 region is CASRQGELNYGYTF. The CDR3 nucleotides read TGTGCCAGCAGACAAGGGGAGCTGAACTATGGCTACACCTTC.

This clonotype was counted only a few times. This sequence joins TRBV20-1 and TRBJ2-1; 9 bases are a match to TRBD1. Germline-derived CDR1 and CDR2 are DFQATT and SNEGSKA (reference sequence). The CDR3 sequence is 14 residues long. The junction had 2 bases not matched to a gene; V was cut back by 1 base and J by 4 bases. This CDR3 is CSARATGGYNEQFF. CDR3 DNA sequence: TGCAGTGCTAGAGCGACAGGGGGATACAATGAGCAGTTCTTC.

This rearrangement joins TRBV9 to TRBJ1-2, with 8 bases lining up with TRBD1. The CDR3 spans 17 residues. Germline loops: CDR1 SGDLS, CDR2 YYNGEE. V gave up 4 bases and J gave up 6 bases; unmatched junction bases: 17. CDR3 residues: CASSFRTGQGSWNGYTF. In DNA form, the CDR3 reads TGTGCCAGCAGCTTTCGAACCGGACAGGGCTCATGGAATGGCTACACCTTC.

This clonotype was seen ten or more times. This sequence joins TRBV19 and TRBJ1-1; D is perhaps TRBD1 (6 bases). The length of the CDR3 is 13 residues. V was trimmed by 10 bases and J by 2 bases, leaving 14 bases between them. Germline-derived CDR1 and CDR2 are LNHDA and SQIVND (reference sequence). The CDR3 reads CATRYRENTEAFF. The CDR3 DNA is TGTGCCACCCGATACAGGGAAAACACTGAAGCTTTCTTT.

In this sample, this clonotype turned up a few times. This chain's CDR3 is CASSQDFWPNNQPQHF. CDR3 DNA sequence: TGTGCCAGCAGCCAAGATTTTTGGCCAAACAATCAGCCCCAGCATTTT. The chain combines TRBV4-2 with TRBJ1-5; D ambiguous. The CDR3 runs to 16 residues. V shed 0 bases and J shed 3 bases, with 12 bases lying between them. The germline gives CDR1 LGHNA, CDR2 YNFKEQ.

This clonotype was picked up many times. The chain uses TRBV12-3 or TRBV12-4 and TRBJ1-3, with D possibly being TRBD1 (6 bases). V lost 3 bases and J lost 6, with 12 bases in between. The CDR3 sequence is 14 residues long. The CDR3 region is CASSFGQHVNTIYF. DNA of the CDR3: TGTGCCAGCAGTTTTGGACAGCACGTAAACACCATATATTTT.

The chain carries TRBV24-1 and TRBJ2-5; TRBD1 matches 9 bases. The V segment lost 7 bases and the J segment 9 bases; nucleotides outside the gene matches: 8. The germline CDR1 and CDR2 sequences are KGHDR and SFDVKD. The CDR3 covers 13 residues. As DNA, the CDR3 is TGTGCCACCAGACAGGGGGCAAATCAGCCCCAGTACTTC. Its protein product is CATRQGANQPQYF.

The chain carries TRBV20-1 and TRBJ2-1, with D possibly matching TRBD2 (7 bases). V lost 5 bases and J 8 bases, leaving 16 bases between the germline ends. The germline V gene encodes CDR1 DFQATT and CDR2 SNEGSKA (reference sequence). The CDR3 sequence is 13 residues long. This CDR3 reads CSAGAGAVDEQFF. The CDR3 bases are TGCAGTGCTGGGGCGGGGGCAGTGGATGAGCAGTTCTTC.

The chain's CDR3 is CASSLRTANTGYTF. CDR3 DNA sequence: TGCGCCAGCAGCCTCCGGACGGCGAACACCGGCTACACCTTC. This chain connects TRBV4-1 to TRBJ1-2; no reliable D call. CDR1 is MGHRA, CDR2 YSYEKL, per germline. The V end was cut by 4 bases, the J end by 8 bases, with 17 bases between. This CDR3 has 14 residues.

This clonotype was seen repeatedly, ten times or more. This chain uses TRBV18 with TRBJ2-7, with D possibly TRBD2 on 5 matching bases. Germline CDR1 is KGHSH and CDR2 is LQKENI. With 5 bases removed from V and 4 bases from J, the gap between germline ends came to 12 bases. The CDR3 spans 13 residues. CDR3 amino acids: CASSIGVLYEQYF. The CDR3 bases are TGTGCCAGCTCAATCGGGGTATTGTACGAGCAGTACTTC.

The table lists this clonotype with many counts. J is TRBJ1-5 and V is TRBV5-6; 8 nucleotides align to TRBD1. Germline CDR1 SGHDT, CDR2 YYEEEE. The junction had 6 bases not matched to a gene; V was cut back by 1 base and J by 3 bases. The CDR3 runs to 16 residues. CDR3 in DNA: TGTGCCAGCAGCTTGCTCTTGACAGGGGACAATCAGCCCCAGCATTTT. This encodes CASSLLLTGDNQPQHF.

The table lists this clonotype with many counts. The rearrangement uses TRBV7-8 and TRBJ1-3; D remains ambiguous. Germline CDR1 and CDR2: SGHVS and FQNEAQ. V lost 2 bases to trimming and J lost 4 bases, with 15 bases between them. CDR3 length: 16 residues. The CDR3 region is CASSLKGRPGGNTIYF. Written as DNA, the CDR3 is TGTGCCAGCAGCTTAAAAGGACGTCCGGGGGGAAACACCATATATTTT.

The chain joins TRBV15 to TRBJ2-5, with D possibly TRBD2 on 6 matching bases. The germline V gene has CDR1 LNHNV and CDR2 YYDKDF (reference sequence). This CDR3 region has 16 residues. Trimming took 9 bases from V and 2 from J, leaving 22 bases between them. CDR3 sequence reads: CATTRVTRAPQETQYF. DNA for the CDR3: TGTGCCACTACGAGAGTGACTAGGGCCCCTCAAGAGACCCAGTACTTC.

The CDR3 DNA reads TGTGCTAGATCTACCGGGACAGGGAAAGCTTTCTTT. Protein sequence: CARSTGTGKAFF. This rearrangement joins TRBV2 to TRBJ1-1; TRBD1 aligns across 9 bases. Per the germline V gene, CDR1 is SNHLY and CDR2 is FYNNEI. The CDR3 runs to 12 residues. The entire variable domain, with the rest obtained from reference TRBV2 and TRBJ1-1, is as follows: EPEVTQTPSHQVTQMGQEVILRCVPISNHLYFYWYRQILGQKVEFLVSFYNNEISEKSEIFDDQFSVERPDGSNFTLKIRSTKLEDSAMYFCARSTGTGKAFFGQGTRLTVV.

J is TRBJ1-5 and V is TRBV3-1; D call uncertain. CDR1 and CDR2 from the germline V gene are LGHDT and YNNKEL (reference sequence). V was shortened by 2 bases and J by 4 bases, with 6 bases between the two germline ends. This CDR3 has 13 amino acids. The DNA of the CDR3 is TGTGCCAGCAGCCAATCCCGGAATCAGCCCCAGCATTTT. Protein: CASSQSRNQPQHF.

This clonotype was counted ten times or more. Being one base from a much bigger clone, this may be a read error. The CDR3 carries no conserved terminal phenylalanine or tryptophan, so it likely arises from a read error. The chain employs TRBV7-2 and TRBJ1-5, with D hard to call. The ends were cut back, 5 bases at V and 6 bases at J, with 11 bases in the middle. CDR1 is SGHTA, CDR2 FQGNSA, per germline. This CDR3 spans 13 amino acids. CDR3 sequence: CASSQQGSQPQHL. Here the CDR3 DNA reads TGTGCCAGCAGCCAGCAAGGGAGTCAGCCCCAGCATCTT.

This clonotype was observed many times. This chain joins TRBV11-2 and TRBJ2-5; TRBD1 is a possible D gene (6 bases). Germline V gene sequence: CDR1 SGHAT, CDR2 FQNNGV. The CDR3 spans 14 residues. The V end lost 2 bases, the J end lost 5 bases, and 12 bases lay between the germline ends. The DNA of the CDR3 is TGTGCCAGCAGCTTATACAGGGTTTCGGAGACCCAGTACTTC. Amino acids: CASSLYRVSETQYF. Filled out from reference TRBV11-2 and TRBJ2-5, the complete variable domain reads EAGVAQSPRYKIIEKRQSVAFWCNPISGHATLYWYQQILGQGPKLLIQFQNNGVVDDSQLPKDRFSAERLKGVDSTLKIQPAKLEDSAVYLCASSLYRVSETQYFGPGTRLLVL.

J is TRBJ1-4 and V is TRBV19; D unclear. The V gene lost 9 bases and the J gene lost 0 bases, with 17 bases spanning the gap. The CDR3 has 16 residues. Germline values: CDR1 LNHDA, CDR2 SQIVND (reference sequence). CDR3 in amino acids: CASSLGAGSTNEKLFF. DNA of the CDR3: TGTGCCAGCAGCCTAGGAGCGGGATCAACTAATGAAAAACTGTTTTTT.

The rearrangement links TRBV7-6 to TRBJ1-6; D is possibly TRBD1 (6 bases). Between the trimmed V and J ends, which lost 5 bases and 8 bases, there was a span of 19 bases. The CDR3 totals 16 residues. The germline CDR1 and CDR2 sequences are SGHVS and FNYEAQ. CDR3 coding DNA: TGTGCCAGCAGCAGGGGGGACTCCACTCGTGATTCACCCCTCCACTTT. Its translation is CASSRGDSTRDSPLHF.

This clonotype was picked up one time. CDR3 region: CASSYSVTYGYTF. The DNA of the CDR3 is TGTGCCAGCAGCTACTCTGTCACCTATGGCTACACCTTC. The rearrangement joins TRBV12-3 or TRBV12-4 to TRBJ1-2; D gene uncertain. Trimming left V 6 bases short and J 4 bases short, with 12 bases between. The CDR3 covers 13 residues.

The table lists this clonotype with many counts. The J gene is TRBJ2-7, the V gene TRBV7-9; TRBD1 agrees at 7 bases. Germline trimming cut 3 bases from V and 0 bases from J; bases unmatched to any gene: 11. This CDR3 has 17 amino acids. CDR1 and CDR2 from the germline V gene are SEHNR and FQNEAQ (reference sequence). CDR3 bases: TGTGCCAGCAGCTTTGGGACAGAATCTATAAGCTCCTACGAGCAGTACTTC. This codes for CASSFGTESISSYEQYF.

This clonotype was counted at least ten times. The rearrangement links TRBV5-1 to TRBJ1-4, with D possibly matching TRBD1 (5 bases). The germline V gene has CDR1 SGHRS and CDR2 YFSETQ. Trimming took 4 bases from V and 3 from J, leaving 10 bases between them. This CDR3 is built from 14 residues. The CDR3 loop reads CASSQGEANEKLFF. CDR3 DNA: TGCGCCAGCAGCCAGGGAGAAGCTAATGAAAAACTGTTTTTT.

This clonotype was picked up a small number of times. The V call is TRBV6-5, the J call TRBJ1-5; weak D call: TRBD1 (5 bases). The CDR3 runs to 16 residues. From germline, CDR1 is MNHEY and CDR2 SVGAGI. V lost 4 bases and J 6 bases, leaving 19 bases between the germline ends. The CDR3 nucleotides are TGTGCCAGCAGTTCCCTCGCGGACCTAGGGGCTCAGCCCCAGCATTTT. It translates to CASSSLADLGAQPQHF.

This clonotype was seen at least ten times. This chain joins TRBV7-8 and TRBJ2-7; D not certain. The ends were cut back, 4 bases at V and 0 bases at J, with 13 bases in the middle. Germline V lookup: CDR1 SGHVS, CDR2 FQNEAQ. This CDR3 spans 15 amino acids. The CDR3 DNA reads TGTGCCAGCAGCTCTATTAGGGCTTCCTCCTACGAGCAGTACTTC. Translated, it gives CASSSIRASSYEQYF.

The genes are TRBV30 and TRBJ1-5; TRBD1 aligns across 8 bases. This CDR3 has 13 amino acids. Germline V gene data show CDR1 as GTSNPN and CDR2 as SVGIG (reference sequence). V lost 3 bases to trimming and J lost 4 bases; unmatched junction nucleotides: 2. For the CDR3, the DNA is TGTGCCTGGAGAGGACAGGGAAATCAGCCCCAGCATTTT. This sequence encodes CAWRGQGNQPQHF.

The chain employs TRBV7-9 and TRBJ2-7; D is possibly TRBD2 (6 bases). The DNA end lines up better with TRBJ2-1; the J call may be wrong. Germline loops: CDR1 SEHNR, CDR2 FQNEAQ (reference sequence). The CDR3 is made up of 10 amino acids. Here the CDR3 DNA reads TGTGCGGACGGGACTTTAGAGCAGTTCTTC. The encoded protein is CADGTLEQFF.

This clonotype was recorded at least ten times. The chain has TRBV7-6 and TRBJ1-4, with D tentatively TRBD1 (5 bases). Trimming stripped 3 bases from V and 8 bases from J, with 22 bases between. CDR3 length: 17 residues. Germline CDR1 and CDR2: SGHVS and FNYEAQ. The DNA of the CDR3 is TGTGCCAGCAGCTTGGGGCCCACTTTCTTCCAGGAGGAAAAACTGTTTTTT. Translated, it gives CASSLGPTFFQEEKLFF.

In DNA form, the CDR3 reads TGTGCCAGCAGCTTAGGCTTAGTGGAGTACTTC. Encoded protein: CASSLGLVEYF. V gene TRBV11-1 combines with J gene TRBJ2-7, with D unclear. Per germline, CDR1 SGHAT and CDR2 FQDESV (reference sequence). The V end lost 1 base, the J end lost 11 bases, and 9 bases lay between the germline ends. There are 11 residues in the CDR3.

The rearrangement joins TRBV6-6 to TRBJ1-1; the D gene is possibly TRBD1 (6 bases). Trimming cost V 5 bases and J 7 bases, with 14 bases left between them. The CDR3 has 13 amino acids. Germline values: CDR1 MNHNY, CDR2 SVGAGI (reference sequence). Here the CDR3 DNA reads TGTGCCAGCAGTCCCCCCACAGGGCTTGAAGCTTTCTTT. Amino acid sequence: CASSPPTGLEAFF.

For the CDR3, the DNA is TGTGCCAGCAGCGCAGGACTAGCGGGCCCCTATGGCTACACCTTC. Its protein product is CASSAGLAGPYGYTF. The chain is built from TRBV3-1 and TRBJ1-2; D not certain. This CDR3 is 15 amino acids long. The germline CDR1 and CDR2 sequences are LGHDT and YNNKEL (reference sequence). The V gene lost 5 bases and the J gene lost 4 bases, with 17 bases spanning the gap.